The sequence of this TCR beta chain was determined in a study of cytomegalovirus exposure and HLA in healthy donors. Of note for this clone: Its matching antigen is unknown.

The PCR ran on 60 Vbeta and 13 Jbeta primers. Generated by immunoSEQ multiplex PCR, the TCRdb table keeps only in-frame clones and is missing some. Found here are around 180,000 clones, approximately 86% of them singletons; the top ten hold 1.5% to 2%. This CDR3 has 15 amino acids. Trimming stripped 1 base from V and 8 bases from J, with 17 bases between. CDR1 and CDR2 (germline): MGHRA, YSYEKL. Study-wide results and caveats: Some V segments, TRBV6-2 and TRBV6-3 among them, were indistinguishable and were therefore excluded. Some TCR beta chains (roughly 150 of them) were listed as cytomegalovirus-associated.

The V call is TRBV4-1, the J call TRBJ1-1; tentatively, D is TRBD1 (6 bases). The specimen was PBMCs. This clonotype was sampled from a woman aged 18-29 years in good health and CMV-seronegative. The CDR3 loop is CASSQAGQRSAEAFF. The CDR3 DNA follows: TGCGCCAGCAGCCAAGCCGGACAGCGATCCGCCGAAGCTTTCTTT.